This paragraph reports one T cell receptor beta chain. An end of the junction differs from the germline gene, which may be a read error. The record originates from a study of blood T cells in healthy people across ages. Alongside a J-beta primer mix, a sample-barcoded 5' primer served in a second PCR lasting about 7 to 11 cycles. MiXCR, applied by TCRdb to the 5' RACE reads, yields one record per CDR3 protein. Of approximately 780,000 distinct CDR3 sequences detected, under 30% appear once; the ten largest clones hold roughly 3.1%. Germline V gene data show CDR1 as MDHEN and CDR2 as SYDVKM. CDR3 length equals 14 residues. This sample was also put to use in a study of T cells of mothers and their children.

The chain recombines TRBV28 with TRBJ2-1; perhaps TRBD2 as D (6 bases). The TCR comes from a boy between 10 and 17 years old in good health. Input material: blood. CDR3: CAGSSGTLLNEQFF. In nucleotides, the CDR3 is TGTGCCGGCAGTTCCGGGACTCTGCTCAATGAGCAGTTCTTC.